A selection of T cell receptor beta chains follows, all from one sample in a study of blood T cell repertoires in COVID-19. The assay was immunoSEQ multiplex PCR, and TCRdb's table has in-frame clones only and misses some. Of approximately 130,000 clones in the sample, more than 80% are singletons; the top ten hold 4.3%. The sequencing input was peripheral blood. Receptor source: a human donor in a cohort sampled during active COVID-19. Each CDR3 is given with its conserved first and last residue.

V gene: TRBV5-1
J gene: TRBJ1-1
CDR3 protein: CASSLRSGSNTEAFF

V gene: TRBV5-6
J gene: TRBJ2-6
CDR3 protein: CASSFAGSGANVLTF

V gene: TRBV19
J gene: TRBJ1-6
CDR3 protein: CASSPGTGPSPLHF

V gene: TRBV7-9
J gene: TRBJ1-6
CDR3 protein: CASSLDSNSPLHF

V gene: TRBV6-2/TRBV6-3
J gene: TRBJ2-5
CDR3 protein: CASSFDPSETSGLETQYF

V gene: TRBV5-1
J gene: TRBJ2-1
CDR3 protein: CASSFGLPGLAEDNEQFF

V gene: TRBV5-6
J gene: TRBJ1-1
CDR3 protein: CASSTRTSEAFF

V gene: TRBV5-1
J gene: TRBJ2-3
CDR3 protein: CASSRGSLGTDTQYF

V gene: TRBV7-2
J gene: TRBJ2-7
CDR3 protein: CASTKGRTSGGALFSEQYF

V gene: TRBV24-1
J gene: TRBJ1-5
CDR3 protein: CATGTGSLSNQPQHF

V gene: TRBV7-8
J gene: TRBJ1-6
CDR3 protein: CASSFGRYLLPLHF

V gene: TRBV6-5
J gene: TRBJ2-3
CDR3 protein: CATGPIAGGRDTQYF

V gene: TRBV7-8
J gene: TRBJ1-6
CDR3 protein: CASSPPGQINSPLHF

V gene: TRBV6-5
J gene: TRBJ1-1
CDR3 protein: CASQLTGGFNTEAFF

V gene: TRBV3-1/TRBV3-2
J gene: TRBJ1-1
CDR3 protein: CASSQVERGGTEAFF

V gene: TRBV2
J gene: TRBJ1-6
CDR3 protein: CASREPTGFNSPLHF

V gene: TRBV28
J gene: TRBJ1-5
CDR3 protein: CASSPTGRGSNQPQHF

V gene: TRBV7-3
J gene: TRBJ2-5
CDR3 protein: CASSASVLSVSEETQYF

V gene: TRBV23-1
J gene: TRBJ2-5
CDR3 protein: CASAGGGVETQYF

V gene: TRBV19
J gene: TRBJ2-3
CDR3 protein: CATSPGLGTDTQYF

V gene: TRBV19
J gene: TRBJ2-1
CDR3 protein: CASSISSGRATAKFF

V gene: TRBV29-1
J gene: TRBJ1-5
CDR3 protein: CSVGDTTNQPQHF

V gene: TRBV7-8
J gene: TRBJ1-1
CDR3 protein: CASSVHQGNTEAFF

V gene: TRBV9
J gene: TRBJ2-2
CDR3 protein: CASSGTGLANTGELFF

V gene: TRBV12-1
J gene: TRBJ1-5
CDR3 protein: CASSFAAGINQPQHF

V gene: TRBV4-3
J gene: TRBJ1-6
CDR3 protein: CASSQDFSDSPLHF

V gene: TRBV19
J gene: TRBJ1-4
CDR3 protein: CASALGQGNEKLFF

V gene: TRBV30
J gene: TRBJ1-1
CDR3 protein: CAWSDRGMNTEAFF

V gene: TRBV4-3
J gene: TRBJ1-2
CDR3 protein: CASTESLLNYGYTF

V gene: TRBV10-1
J gene: TRBJ2-5
CDR3 protein: CASTRTGRGETQYF

V gene: TRBV9
J gene: TRBJ2-3
CDR3 protein: CASSGEVGGDTQYF

V gene: TRBV10-3
J gene: TRBJ2-5
CDR3 protein: CAIALAGAQETQYF

V gene: TRBV11-2
J gene: TRBJ1-4
CDR3 protein: CASSQQSGGSNEKLFF

V gene: TRBV7-9
J gene: TRBJ1-1
CDR3 protein: CASSQTGDSPEAFF

V gene: TRBV11-3
J gene: TRBJ2-3
CDR3 protein: CASSLLAGASTDTQYF

V gene: TRBV28
J gene: TRBJ2-5
CDR3 protein: CASIKPQGKGETQYF

V gene: TRBV5-5
J gene: TRBJ2-2
CDR3 protein: CASSFFGTERLTGELFF

V gene: TRBV11-2
J gene: TRBJ1-6
CDR3 protein: CASSVSQGARSSPLHF

V gene: TRBV30
J gene: TRBJ2-2
CDR3 protein: CAWTNHRGTGELFF

V gene: TRBV6-5
J gene: TRBJ2-2
CDR3 protein: CASKRGANTGELFF

V gene: TRBV14
J gene: TRBJ2-5
CDR3 protein: CASSQRTAWETQYF

V gene: TRBV7-7
J gene: TRBJ2-2
CDR3 protein: CASSPSGNTGELFF

V gene: TRBV30
J gene: TRBJ1-5
CDR3 protein: CAWSVRGSVQHF

V gene: TRBV27
J gene: TRBJ1-1
CDR3 protein: CASSLYEGVDTEAFF

V gene: TRBV5-1
J gene: TRBJ1-1
CDR3 protein: CASSLPGDTEAFF

V gene: TRBV30
J gene: TRBJ1-2
CDR3 protein: CASPSAPAGYGYTF

V gene: TRBV5-6
J gene: TRBJ1-2
CDR3 protein: CASSLTDLANYGYTF

V gene: TRBV4-3
J gene: TRBJ2-3
CDR3 protein: CASSQSRTSTDTQYF

V gene: TRBV4-3
J gene: TRBJ1-2
CDR3 protein: CASSQARNDIRYGYTF

V gene: TRBV9
J gene: TRBJ1-6
CDR3 protein: CASSVQGHSPLHF

V gene: TRBV15
J gene: TRBJ2-1
CDR3 protein: CATSRDWAGLRFF